The 20 T cell receptor beta chains reported below all come from one sample, sequenced in a study of vaccination and CD4 T cells after COVID-19 (dated by TCRdb to 2021 to 2024). The sample's time point label is to be understood as: late sampling 161 to 241 days after vaccination in a few convalescent patients. The treatment or condition label on this specimen signifies: 10-day PBMC culture with coronavirus spike peptide pools or control peptides (ViraFEST assay). Receptors were amplified or captured by PCR. The sequencer listed for this sample is Illumina iSeq 100. At the Johns Hopkins FTIC core, DNA from the cultured CD4+ T cells underwent TCR sequencing with the Oncomine TCR Beta short-read assay. The public reads were run again by TCRdb, first through fastp at Q25 and then through MiXCR, and only productive beta chains were kept. Rows are unified per CDR3 protein, each entry keeping the most common DNA and genes. In all, the sample holds 20,000 to 25,000 distinct CDR3 sequences, and around 46% of those were seen once. The ten largest clones add up to roughly an eighth of the sample.

No antigen has been identified for these receptors. The sequenced sample was CD4+ T cells from blood, cultured in vitro, obtained about 7 months after SARS-CoV-2 vaccination. These receptors all stem from a human donor who had recovered from COVID-19.

The chain links TRBV5-6 to TRBJ2-5; D is possibly TRBD1 (5 bases). This CDR3 comprises 13 residues. V dropped 4 bases and J dropped 2 bases, with 9 bases sitting between them. Germline-derived CDR1 and CDR2 are SGHDT and YYEEEE. The CDR3 coding sequence is TGTGCCAGCAGCCCCGACAGACAAGAGACCCAGTACTTC. This encodes CASSPDRQETQYF.

Sample share makes this clonotype large. V and J are TRBV7-3 and TRBJ1-2, with TRBD1 matching 12 bases. The CDR3 contains 18 residues. Trimming took 5 bases from V and 8 from J; bases not matched to a gene: 18. Germline loops: CDR1 SGHTA, CDR2 FQGTGA. The CDR3 sequence is CASSPEGGQGAFLSGYTF. The CDR3 DNA follows: TGTGCCAGCAGCCCCGAGGGGGGACAGGGGGCATTCTTATCCGGCTACACCTTC.

The chain recombines TRBV6-4 with TRBJ1-3; D is unresolved. Germline loops: CDR1 MRHNA, CDR2 SNTAGT. This CDR3 contains 13 residues. Trimming shortened V by 6 bases and J by 3 bases, and 9 bases separated the two germline ends. This CDR3 reads CASSPEDGNTIYF. The CDR3, as DNA: TGTGCCAGCAGCCCTGAAGATGGAAACACCATATATTTT.

This chain uses TRBV20-1 with TRBJ2-5, with D hard to call. V lost 8 bases and J lost 4, with 11 bases in between. The CDR3 consists of 11 residues. Germline V CDR1 and CDR2: DFQATT, SNEGSKA (reference sequence). Here the CDR3 reads CSRLRSETQYF. CDR3 coding DNA: TGCAGTCGCCTACGATCAGAGACCCAGTACTTC.

The table lists this clonotype with a few counts. This chain links TRBV15 with TRBJ2-5; 10 nucleotides agree with TRBD1. This CDR3 has 16 residues. After removal of 2 bases from V and 7 bases from J, the junction contained 10 bases not matched to a gene. Germline V gives CDR1 LNHNV, CDR2 YYDKDF (reference sequence). The CDR3 loop is CATSRSWTGGPGTQYF. CDR3 sequence (DNA): TGTGCCACCAGCAGATCCTGGACAGGGGGGCCCGGGACCCAGTACTTC.

The chain has TRBV6-2 or TRBV6-3 and TRBJ2-1, with D unresolved. The germline CDR1 and CDR2 sequences are MNHEY and SVGEGT. This CDR3 has 16 residues. V dropped 10 bases and J dropped 1 base, with 20 bases sitting between them. The CDR3 DNA is TGTGCCACCGAGGTGGTGAGCCCTTTGTCCTACAATGAGCAGTTCTTC. Translating gives CATEVVSPLSYNEQFF.

This clonotype showed up just a few times. The CDR3 coding sequence is TGTGCCAGCAGCTTTGGTCCCAGGACTAGCGGCTCCTGGGAGACCCAGTACTTC. Its protein product is CASSFGPRTSGSWETQYF. The chain combines TRBV7-6 with TRBJ2-5; 10 bases agree with TRBD2. CDR1 and CDR2 from the germline V gene are SGHVS and FNYEAQ. The junction had 15 bases not matched to a gene; V was cut back by 3 bases and J by 5 bases. The CDR3 extends over 18 amino acids.

This clonotype was seen a handful of times. The chain links TRBV6-1 to TRBJ1-5, with D perhaps matching TRBD1 (6 bases). With 6 bases removed from V and 6 bases from J, the gap between germline ends came to 18 bases. Germline V gives CDR1 MNHNS, CDR2 SASEGT. This CDR3 has 15 residues. Here the CDR3 DNA reads TGTGCCAGCAGCCGAGGGCAGGGGCTAGGTCAGCCCCAGCATTTT. It specifies CASSRGQGLGQPQHF.

This clonotype ranks as large (0.1 to 1%). The chain couples TRBV5-6 to TRBJ1-2; D possibly corresponds to TRBD1 (5 bases). Trimming left V 4 bases short and J 5 bases short, with 9 bases between. Germline V gene sequence: CDR1 SGHDT, CDR2 YYEEEE. This CDR3 comprises 12 residues. CDR3 sequence reads: CASSEGEYGYTF. CDR3 in DNA: TGTGCCAGCAGCGAAGGGGAATATGGCTACACCTTC. Full variable domain (remainder filled in from reference TRBV5-6 and TRBJ1-2): DAGVTQSPTHLIKTRGQQVTLRCSPKSGHDTVSWYQQALGQGPQFIFQYYEEEERQRGNFPDRFSGHQFPNYSSELNVNALLLGDSALYLCASSEGEYGYTFGSGTRLTVV.

The chain recombines TRBV7-6 with TRBJ2-7; weak D call: TRBD2 (6 bases). This CDR3 is 15 amino acids long. Germline V gives CDR1 SGHVS, CDR2 FNYEAQ. The V and J ends lost 3 bases and 1 base respectively, with 13 bases between them. The CDR3 bases are TGTGCCAGCAGCTTCGGGGTGGCGGGATCCTACGAGCAGTACTTC. It encodes CASSFGVAGSYEQYF.

There are a few counts of this clonotype. The rearrangement links TRBV20-1 to TRBJ1-2; D is unclear. V was trimmed by 3 bases and J by 2 bases, leaving 10 bases between them. The CDR3 covers 13 residues. Germline CDR1 and CDR2: DFQATT and SNEGSKA (reference sequence). The CDR3 sequence is CSASDNRNYGYTF. As DNA, the CDR3 is TGCAGTGCTAGCGACAACCGAAACTATGGCTACACCTTC.

This chain links TRBV24-1 with TRBJ2-7; possibly TRBD1 or TRBD2 for D (5 bases each). Germline V gene lookup returns CDR1 KGHDR and CDR2 SFDVKD. Trimming cost V 2 bases and J 2 bases, with 15 bases left between them. This CDR3 is 16 amino acids long. The CDR3 loop reads CATSDSSQGRPYEQYF. DNA of the CDR3: TGTGCCACCAGTGATTCAAGCCAGGGACGCCCCTACGAGCAGTACTTC.

This chain uses TRBV6-2 or TRBV6-3 with TRBJ2-1; D is perhaps TRBD2 (5 bases). Per germline, CDR1 MNHEY and CDR2 SVGEGT. This CDR3 is built from 11 residues. Trimming removed 4 bases from V and 9 bases from J, with 7 bases in between. CDR3 region: CASSSEGEQFF. CDR3 sequence (DNA): TGTGCCAGCAGTTCTGAGGGTGAGCAGTTCTTC.

Relative to its sample, this clonotype is medium-sized (0.01 to 0.1%). This rearrangement joins TRBV12-3 or TRBV12-4 to TRBJ2-5; 13 bases are a match to TRBD2. J lost 5 bases, V lost 5 bases, and 5 bases had no gene match. The CDR3 length is 15 residues. In DNA form, the CDR3 reads TGTGCCAGCAGTCCCGGACTAGCGGGAGCGGAGACCCAGTACTTC. This sequence encodes CASSPGLAGAETQYF.

The rearrangement joins TRBV24-1 to TRBJ2-7; D may be TRBD2 (5 bases). In germline, CDR1 is KGHDR, CDR2 SFDVKD. This CDR3 region has 12 residues. V lost 1 base and J 8 bases, leaving 8 bases between the germline ends. In nucleotides, the CDR3 is TGTGCCACCAGTGATTTTTCGGGGAAGCAGTACTTC. It encodes CATSDFSGKQYF.

This chain uses TRBV27 with TRBJ2-7; D is perhaps TRBD1 (6 bases). V gave up 4 bases and J gave up 2 bases, with 21 bases separating them. In germline, CDR1 is MNHEY, CDR2 SMNVEV (reference sequence). The CDR3 loop spans 17 amino acids. The CDR3 here is CASSSRIRTVYPYEQYF. As DNA, the CDR3 is TGTGCCAGCAGTTCGAGGATTAGGACAGTTTACCCCTACGAGCAGTACTTC.

The rearrangement uses TRBV5-1 and TRBJ1-2; TRBD1 agrees at 7 bases. This CDR3 comprises 14 residues. Germline CDR1 reads SGHRS; CDR2 reads YFSETQ. The V gene end was trimmed by 4 bases and the J gene end by 6 bases; junction bases not matched to a gene: 9. This CDR3 is CASSLATGSDGYTF. The CDR3 DNA is TGCGCCAGCAGCCTGGCGACAGGGTCGGATGGCTACACCTTC.

The CDR3 DNA sequence: TGTGCCAGCAGACAAGGGGGGGCGACAGATACGCAGTATTTT. It encodes CASRQGGATDTQYF. The J gene is TRBJ2-3, the V gene TRBV7-2; D is perhaps TRBD2 (7 bases). V gave up 6 bases and J gave up 3 bases, with 13 bases separating them. CDR3 size: 14 residues. Germline V lookup: CDR1 SGHTA, CDR2 FQGNSA.

The chain has TRBV6-1 and TRBJ2-7, with D perhaps TRBD2 (5 bases). There are 13 residues in the CDR3. Between the trimmed V and J ends, which lost 5 bases and 3 bases, there was a span of 11 bases. Germline CDR1 MNHNS, CDR2 SASEGT. Here the CDR3 DNA reads TGTGCCAGCAGTCCCGGGATCTACTACGAGCAGTACTTC. Its translation is CASSPGIYYEQYF.

The V call is TRBV6-1, the J call TRBJ2-7; D unclear. This CDR3 spans 12 amino acids. The V gene lost 6 bases and the J gene lost 5 bases, with 11 bases spanning the gap. Germline CDR1 reads MNHNS; CDR2 reads SASEGT. The CDR3 nucleotides read TGTGCCAGCAGCCCCGTGAGGAACGAGCAGTACTTC. Its protein product is CASSPVRNEQYF.